This entry lists 8 T cell receptor beta chains sequenced from one sample in a study of blood T cell repertoires in COVID-19. Clones were sequenced by immunoSEQ multiplex PCR, and TCRdb holds only the in-frame ones, with some missing. The profile shows fewer than 350,000 clones, around 85% of them singletons. Sequencing was carried out using PBMCs or T cells enriched from blood (not recorded which). The receptors were sampled from a woman aged 40 to 50 with acute COVID-19.

This clone came up once. This chain uses TRBV18 with TRBJ2-2, with TRBD2 matching over 8 bases. CDR3 length equals 14 residues. With 9 bases clipped from V and 3 bases from J, the junction kept 6 bases outside the gene matches. The germline CDR1 and CDR2 sequences are KGHSH and LQKENI. CDR3 in DNA: TGTGCCAGTTCGCGGGGGGCCGACACCGGGGAGCTGTTTTTT. Translation gives CASSRGADTGELFF.

This sequence joins TRBV5-6 and TRBJ2-7; 9 bases are shared with TRBD1. CDR3 size: 17 residues. In germline, CDR1 is SGHDT, CDR2 YYEEEE. V lost 3 bases, J lost 3 bases, and 13 bases stayed unmatched. CDR3 protein: CASSWTGAGTRVYEQYF. The CDR3 DNA reads as TGTGCCAGCAGCTGGACAGGGGCGGGGACCCGAGTCTACGAGCAGTACTTC.

The chain is built from TRBV19 and TRBJ1-2; TRBD1 might be the D (6 bases). This CDR3 is built from 15 residues. Trimming shortened V by 5 bases and J by 5 bases, and 18 bases separated the two germline ends. Per the germline V gene, CDR1 is LNHDA and CDR2 is SQIVND (reference sequence). CDR3 region: CASSSVLGAEYGYTF. The CDR3 DNA reads as TGTGCCAGTAGTTCAGTCCTGGGGGCCGAATATGGCTACACCTTC.

The chain has TRBV18 and TRBJ1-1; TRBD1 matches 8 bases. J lost 3 bases, V lost 4 bases, and 10 bases had no gene match. Looked up from germline, CDR1 is KGHSH and CDR2 is LQKENI. This CDR3 is built from 16 residues. The CDR3 protein is CASSRNRQGAYTEAFF. CDR3 in DNA: TGTGCCAGCTCACGTAACCGGCAGGGGGCATACACTGAAGCTTTCTTT.

The rearrangement uses TRBV2 and TRBJ1-6; 9 positions match TRBD1. This CDR3 spans 16 amino acids. The germline V gene encodes CDR1 SNHLY and CDR2 FYNNEI. With V trimmed by 3 bases and J by 6 bases, 6 bases remained unmatched. The CDR3 loop is CASSESWDRANSPLHF. Here the CDR3 DNA reads TGTGCCAGCAGTGAGTCTTGGGACAGGGCTAATTCACCCCTCCACTTT.

The rearrangement joins TRBV9 to TRBJ2-7, with TRBD1 matching over 7 bases. CDR1 is SGDLS and CDR2 is YYNGEE in the germline V gene. V lost 3 bases and J lost 6; bases outside the gene matches: 12. The CDR3 has 15 amino acids. The CDR3 DNA is TGTGCCAGCAGCGCCCGGACAGGTGGCCCTGTCGAGCAGTACTTC. Its translation: CASSARTGGPVEQYF.

J is TRBJ2-3 and V is TRBV28; TRBD2 matches at 14 bases. Germline V CDR1 and CDR2: MDHEN, SYDVKM. The CDR3 covers 15 residues. Trimming at V came to 5 bases and at J to 4 bases, leaving 2 bases not matched to a gene. The CDR3 protein is CASSPGLAGADTQYF. The CDR3 bases are TGTGCCAGCAGTCCGGGACTAGCGGGAGCAGATACGCAGTATTTT.

The CDR3 is CASRAGIYDRTDTQYF. CDR3 DNA: TGTGCCAGCAGAGCAGGGATTTATGATCGCACAGATACGCAGTATTTT. The chain is built from TRBV2 and TRBJ2-3; D perhaps matches TRBD1 (5 bases). Germline assignment: CDR1 SNHLY and CDR2 FYNNEI. There are 16 residues in the CDR3. V shed 6 bases and J shed 1 base, with 17 bases lying between them.